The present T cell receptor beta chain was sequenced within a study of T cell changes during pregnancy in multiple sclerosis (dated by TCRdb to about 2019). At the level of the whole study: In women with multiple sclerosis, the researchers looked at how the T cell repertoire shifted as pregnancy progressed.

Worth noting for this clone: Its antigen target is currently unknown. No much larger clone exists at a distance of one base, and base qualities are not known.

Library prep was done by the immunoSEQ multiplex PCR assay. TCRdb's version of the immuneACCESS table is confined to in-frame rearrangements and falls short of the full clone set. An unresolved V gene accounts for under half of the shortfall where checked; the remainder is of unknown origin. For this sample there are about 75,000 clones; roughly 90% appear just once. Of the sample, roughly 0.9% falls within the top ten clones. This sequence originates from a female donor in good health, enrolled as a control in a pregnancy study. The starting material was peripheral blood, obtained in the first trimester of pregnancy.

The CDR3 protein is CASSAHRGRDGYTF. The DNA sequence is as follows: TGTGCCAGCAGTGCCCACAGGGGGCGAGATGGCTACACCTTC. The V and J segments used are TRBV6-4 and TRBJ1-2; 9 of the junction bases match TRBD1. From cysteine to phenylalanine, the CDR3 is 14 amino acids long. Only the CDR3 DNA is retained, 42 bases long and in frame from the first base. V has 4 bases trimmed and J has 6 bases trimmed; junction bases matching no gene number 6. The germline V gene gives CDR1 as MRHNA and CDR2 as SNTAGT.